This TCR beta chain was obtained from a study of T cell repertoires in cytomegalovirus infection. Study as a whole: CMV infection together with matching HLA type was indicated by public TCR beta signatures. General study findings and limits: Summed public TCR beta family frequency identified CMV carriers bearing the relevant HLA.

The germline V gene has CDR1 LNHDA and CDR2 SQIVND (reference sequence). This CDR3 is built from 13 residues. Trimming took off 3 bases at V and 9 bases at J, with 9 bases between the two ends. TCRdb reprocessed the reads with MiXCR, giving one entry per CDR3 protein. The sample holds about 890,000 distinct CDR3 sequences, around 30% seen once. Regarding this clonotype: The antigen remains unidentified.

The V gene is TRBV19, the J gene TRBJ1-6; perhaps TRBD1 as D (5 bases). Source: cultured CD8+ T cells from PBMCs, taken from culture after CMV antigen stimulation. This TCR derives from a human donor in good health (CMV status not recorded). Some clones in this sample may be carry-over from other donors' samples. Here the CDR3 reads CASSMGGSSPLHF. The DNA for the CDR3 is TGTGCCAGTAGTATGGGGGGGAGTTCACCCCTCCACTTT.